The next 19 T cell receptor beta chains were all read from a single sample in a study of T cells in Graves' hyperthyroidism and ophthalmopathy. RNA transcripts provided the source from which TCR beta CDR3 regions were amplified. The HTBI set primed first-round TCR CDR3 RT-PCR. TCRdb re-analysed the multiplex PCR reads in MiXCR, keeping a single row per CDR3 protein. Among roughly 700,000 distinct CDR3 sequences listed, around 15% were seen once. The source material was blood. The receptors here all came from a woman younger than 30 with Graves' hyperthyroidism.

CDR3 amino acids: CASSGGPSNQPQHF. CDR3 nucleotide sequence: TGTGCCAGCAGTGGGGGACCGAGCAATCAGCCCCAGCATTTT. V gene TRBV6-1 combines with J gene TRBJ1-5, with D maybe TRBD1 (5 bases). The CDR3 has 14 amino acids. Trimming took 4 bases from V and 1 from J, leaving 8 bases between them. CDR1 MNHNS and CDR2 SASEGT come from the germline V gene.

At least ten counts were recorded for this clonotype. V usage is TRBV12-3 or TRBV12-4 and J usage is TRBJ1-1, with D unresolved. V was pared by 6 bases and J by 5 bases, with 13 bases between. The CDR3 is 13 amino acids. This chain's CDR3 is CASSHYFGTEAFF. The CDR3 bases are TGTGCCAGCAGCCACTATTTCGGGACTGAAGCTTTCTTT.

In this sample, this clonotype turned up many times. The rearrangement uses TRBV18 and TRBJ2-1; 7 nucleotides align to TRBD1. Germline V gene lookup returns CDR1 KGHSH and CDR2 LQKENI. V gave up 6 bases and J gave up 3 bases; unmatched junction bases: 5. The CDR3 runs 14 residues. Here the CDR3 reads CASSPDRSYNEQFF. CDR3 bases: TGTGCCAGCTCCCCGGACAGGAGCTACAATGAGCAGTTCTTC.

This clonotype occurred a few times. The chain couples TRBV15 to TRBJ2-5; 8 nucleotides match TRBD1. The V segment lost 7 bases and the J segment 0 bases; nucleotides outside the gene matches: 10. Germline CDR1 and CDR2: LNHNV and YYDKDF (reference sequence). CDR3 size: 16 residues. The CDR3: CATTAGQGIYQETQYF. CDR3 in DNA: TGTGCCACCACCGCAGGACAGGGTATTTACCAAGAGACCCAGTACTTC.

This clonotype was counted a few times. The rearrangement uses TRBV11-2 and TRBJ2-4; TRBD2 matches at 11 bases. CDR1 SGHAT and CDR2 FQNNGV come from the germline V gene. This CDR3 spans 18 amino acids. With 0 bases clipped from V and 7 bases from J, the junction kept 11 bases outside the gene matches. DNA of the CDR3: TGTGCCAGCAGCTTAGAGCCGGGACTAGCGGAGTGGGGGAACATTCAGTACTTC. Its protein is CASSLEPGLAEWGNIQYF.

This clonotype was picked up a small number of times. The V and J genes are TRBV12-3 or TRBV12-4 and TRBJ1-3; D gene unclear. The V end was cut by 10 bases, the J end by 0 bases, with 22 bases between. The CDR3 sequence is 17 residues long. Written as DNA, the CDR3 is TGTGCCACCCGTACTATAGGCCAGAGAAGCTCTGGAAACACCATATATTTT. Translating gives CATRTIGQRSSGNTIYF.

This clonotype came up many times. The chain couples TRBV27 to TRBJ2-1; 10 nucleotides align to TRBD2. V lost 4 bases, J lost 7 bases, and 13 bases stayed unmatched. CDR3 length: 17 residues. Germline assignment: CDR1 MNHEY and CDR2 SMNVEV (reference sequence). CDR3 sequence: CASSSPLAGVARNEQFF. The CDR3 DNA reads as TGTGCCAGCAGTTCCCCTCTAGCGGGAGTGGCTAGGAATGAGCAGTTCTTC.

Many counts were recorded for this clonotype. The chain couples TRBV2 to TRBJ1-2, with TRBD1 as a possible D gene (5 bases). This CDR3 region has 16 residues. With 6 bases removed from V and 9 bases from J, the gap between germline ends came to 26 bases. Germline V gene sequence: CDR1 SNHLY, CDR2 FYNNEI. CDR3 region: CASRGIRGGRHLCYTF. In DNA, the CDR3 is TGTGCCAGCAGAGGGATAAGGGGTGGGCGTCATTTATGCTACACCTTC.

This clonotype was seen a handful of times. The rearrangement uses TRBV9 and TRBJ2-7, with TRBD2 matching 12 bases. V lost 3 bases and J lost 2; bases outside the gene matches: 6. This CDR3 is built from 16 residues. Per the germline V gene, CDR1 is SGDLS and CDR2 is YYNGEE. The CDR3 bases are TGTGCCAGCAGCGGGGGACTAGCGGGTTCGACCTACGAGCAGTACTTC. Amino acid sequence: CASSGGLAGSTYEQYF.

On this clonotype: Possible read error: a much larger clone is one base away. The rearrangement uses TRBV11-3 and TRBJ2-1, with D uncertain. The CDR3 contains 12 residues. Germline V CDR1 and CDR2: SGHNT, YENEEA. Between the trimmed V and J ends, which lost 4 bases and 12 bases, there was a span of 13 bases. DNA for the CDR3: TGTGCCAGCAGCTCCTTAAACGTGGGGCAGTTCTTC. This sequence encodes CASSSLNVGQFF.

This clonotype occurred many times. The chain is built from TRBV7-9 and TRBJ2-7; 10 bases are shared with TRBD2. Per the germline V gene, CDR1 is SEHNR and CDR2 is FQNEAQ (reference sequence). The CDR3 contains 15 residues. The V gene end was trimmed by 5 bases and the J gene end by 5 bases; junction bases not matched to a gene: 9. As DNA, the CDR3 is TGTGCCAGCAGCGGAAGGCCTAGCGGGAGTAACGAGCAGTACTTC. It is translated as CASSGRPSGSNEQYF.

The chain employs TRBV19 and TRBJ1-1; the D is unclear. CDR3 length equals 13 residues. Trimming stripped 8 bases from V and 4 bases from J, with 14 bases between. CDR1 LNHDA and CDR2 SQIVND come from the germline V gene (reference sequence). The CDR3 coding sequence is TGTGCCAGTCGATGGAATTCGGGCACTGAAGCTTTCTTT. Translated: CASRWNSGTEAFF.

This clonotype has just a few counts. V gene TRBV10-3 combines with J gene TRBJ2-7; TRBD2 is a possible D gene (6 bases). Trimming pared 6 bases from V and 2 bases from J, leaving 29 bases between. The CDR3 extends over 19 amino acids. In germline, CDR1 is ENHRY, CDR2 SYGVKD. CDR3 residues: CAISHSMEAPRGETYEQYF. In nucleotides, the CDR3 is TGTGCCATCAGCCATTCCATGGAGGCACCACGCGGGGAGACCTACGAGCAGTACTTC.

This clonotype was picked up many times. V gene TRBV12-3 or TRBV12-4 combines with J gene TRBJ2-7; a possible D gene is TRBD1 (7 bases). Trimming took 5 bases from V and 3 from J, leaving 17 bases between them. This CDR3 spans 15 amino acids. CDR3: CASSPPGGNFYEQYF. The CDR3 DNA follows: TGTGCCAGCAGTCCCCCAGGGGGGAATTTCTACGAGCAGTACTTC.

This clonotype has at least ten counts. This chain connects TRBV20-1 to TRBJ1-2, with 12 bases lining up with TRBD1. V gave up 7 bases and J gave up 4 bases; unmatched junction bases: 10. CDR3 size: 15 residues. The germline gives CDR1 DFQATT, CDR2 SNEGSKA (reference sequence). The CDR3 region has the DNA TGCAGTGTCAGAGGAGGGACAGGGGGCGGCTATGGCTACACCTTC. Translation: CSVRGGTGGGYGYTF.

The chain's CDR3 is CASSQNRDRALYGYTF. The CDR3 bases are TGTGCCAGCAGCCAAAACCGGGACAGGGCCCTCTATGGCTACACCTTC. The rearrangement links TRBV3-1 to TRBJ1-2; TRBD1 matches 9 bases. Unmatched junction bases numbered 8, after V lost 2 bases and J lost 4 bases. Germline V CDR1 and CDR2: LGHDT, YNNKEL (reference sequence). This CDR3 region has 16 residues. Filled out from reference TRBV3-1 and TRBJ1-2, the complete variable domain reads DTAVSQTPKYLVTQMGNDKSIKCEQNLGHDTMYWYKQDSKKFLKIMFSYNNKELIINETVPNRFSPKSPDKAHLNLHINSLELGDSAVYFCASSQNRDRALYGYTFGSGTRLTVV.

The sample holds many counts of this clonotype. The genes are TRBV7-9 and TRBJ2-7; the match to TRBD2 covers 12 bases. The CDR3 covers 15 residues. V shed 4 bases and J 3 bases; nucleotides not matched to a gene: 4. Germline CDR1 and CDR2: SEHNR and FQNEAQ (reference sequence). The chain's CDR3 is CASSSGLAGIYEQYF. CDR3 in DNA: TGTGCCAGCAGCTCTGGACTAGCGGGGATCTACGAGCAGTACTTC.

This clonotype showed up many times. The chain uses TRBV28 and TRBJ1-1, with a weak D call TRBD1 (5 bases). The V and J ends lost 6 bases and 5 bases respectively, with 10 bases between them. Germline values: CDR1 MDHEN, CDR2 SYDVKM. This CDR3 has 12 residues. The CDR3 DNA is TGTGCCAGCAGACCCGGGGGGACTGAAGCTTTCTTT. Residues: CASRPGGTEAFF.

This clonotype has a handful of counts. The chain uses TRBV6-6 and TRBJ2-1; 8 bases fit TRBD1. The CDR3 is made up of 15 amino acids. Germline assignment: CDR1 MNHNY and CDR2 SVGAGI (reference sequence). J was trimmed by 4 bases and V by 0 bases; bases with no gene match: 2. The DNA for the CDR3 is TGTGCCAGCAGTTACTCCAGGGGGCTTTACAATGAGCAGTTCTTC. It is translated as CASSYSRGLYNEQFF.